Shown below are 5 T cell receptor beta chains from a single sample sequenced in a study of identical twins. TCRdb reanalysed the 5' RACE reads using MiXCR and keeps one entry per CDR3 protein. The table lists fewer than 550,000 distinct CDR3 sequences, 13% to 15% of them singletons. The same sample was also used in a study of yellow fever vaccine responses in identical twins.

Material for sequencing was CD4+ T cells sorted from blood. The receptors originated from a woman between 18 and 29 years old in good health.

This clonotype occurred a few times. V usage is TRBV3-1 and J usage is TRBJ2-1, with TRBD2 identical over 11 bases. The CDR3 length is 13 residues. Trimming removed 3 bases from V and 13 bases from J; junction bases left unmatched: 5. Germline CDR1 reads LGHDT; CDR2 reads YNNKEL (reference sequence). CDR3 sequence reads: CASSQRSGGAQFF. Here the CDR3 DNA reads TGTGCCAGCAGCCAGCGTAGCGGGGGGGCCCAGTTCTTC.

The rearrangement uses TRBV4-1 and TRBJ2-5; 8 bases are shared with TRBD2. Germline-derived CDR1 and CDR2 are MGHRA and YSYEKL. Trimming cost V 0 bases and J 2 bases; bases outside gene matches: 5. The CDR3 is 16 amino acids. In DNA form, the CDR3 reads TGCGCCAGCAGCCAAGACGGGGGGGGCCGGCAAGAGACCCAGTACTTC. Its protein product is CASSQDGGGRQETQYF.

This clonotype occurred many times. The gene calls are TRBV28 and TRBJ2-1; 8 bases align to TRBD2. The CDR3 runs to 17 residues. V lost 7 bases to trimming and J lost 0 bases; unmatched junction nucleotides: 11. In germline, CDR1 is MDHEN, CDR2 SYDVKM. CDR3: CASNRPPSGSSYNEQFF. The CDR3, as DNA: TGTGCCAGCAACCGACCTCCCAGCGGGAGCTCCTACAATGAGCAGTTCTTC.

CDR3 amino acids: CASLGQGTDTQYF. In nucleotides, the CDR3 is TGCGCCAGCTTGGGGCAGGGCACAGATACGCAGTATTTT. The rearrangement joins TRBV5-1 to TRBJ2-3, with D perhaps matching TRBD1 (5 bases). The CDR3 has 13 amino acids. Germline CDR1 and CDR2: SGHRS and YFSETQ. V lost 7 bases and J lost 1, with 10 bases in between.

The chain is built from TRBV10-1 and TRBJ2-2, with D perhaps matching TRBD2 (5 bases). The CDR3 runs to 14 residues. V was trimmed by 7 bases and J by 1 base, leaving 10 bases between them. Germline CDR1 is WNHNN and CDR2 is SYGVQD (reference sequence). CDR3: CASKRSKNTGELFF. The CDR3 DNA is TGCGCCAGCAAGCGGTCTAAGAACACCGGGGAGCTGTTTTTT.